The next 8 T cell receptor beta chains were all read from a single sample in a study of cytomegalovirus exposure and HLA in healthy donors (dated by TCRdb to about 2017). Libraries were prepared through the immunoSEQ multiplex PCR assay. For the multiplex PCR, a mixture combining 60 forward primers for TCR Vbeta segments and 13 reverse primers for TCR Jbeta segments was used. What TCRdb holds here is the immuneACCESS table cut down to in-frame rearrangements. Part of the clones is not present; checked against another copy, under half of the missing clones reflect an unresolved V gene, and the others are unexplained. This sample has more than 80,000 clones in its table, and under 85% of those were observed once. The ten largest clones take up 11% to 15% of the sample. Sequencing was done on a sample of PBMCs. The source is a woman between 70 and 85 years old in good health and CMV-seropositive.

J is TRBJ2-7 and V is TRBV4-2; 8 bases agree with TRBD2. CDR3 length: 16 amino acids. The V gene end was trimmed by 3 bases and the J gene end by 3 bases; junction bases not matched to a gene: 10. Germline V gene lookup returns CDR1 LGHNA and CDR2 YNFKEQ. Here the CDR3 reads CASSQDPSGSFYEQYF. The CDR3 DNA is TGTGCCAGCAGCCAGGACCCAAGCGGGAGTTTCTACGAGCAGTACTTC.

This rearrangement joins TRBV5-8 to TRBJ1-1; 7 nucleotides match TRBD1. The V gene's germline CDR1 is SGHTS and CDR2 YDEGEE. Unmatched junction bases numbered 9, after V lost 6 bases and J lost 1 base. This CDR3 is built from 15 residues. The CDR3 loop is CASNSGQARNTEAFF. In nucleotides, the CDR3 is TGTGCCAGCAACTCAGGACAGGCGCGGAACACTGAAGCTTTCTTT.

The chain joins TRBV5-1 to TRBJ2-7; 11 positions agree with TRBD2. V was pared by 1 base and J by 0 bases, with 15 bases of the junction left unmatched. Germline V gene data show CDR1 as SGHRS and CDR2 as YFSETQ. The CDR3 is 20 residues long. CDR3 bases: TGCGCCAGCAGCTTGCGGATTGGAGTAGCGGGGGGGATTCGCTCCTACGAGCAGTACTTC. Encoded protein: CASSLRIGVAGGIRSYEQYF.

The gene calls are TRBV28 and TRBJ2-3, with 9 nucleotides matching TRBD1. This CDR3 contains 16 residues. V shed 5 bases, J shed 3 bases, and the junction held 9 bases outside the gene matches. From germline, CDR1 is MDHEN and CDR2 SYDVKM. DNA for the CDR3: TGTGCCAGCAGTCCCGGGACAGGGTTCGGGACAGATACGCAGTATTTT. This encodes CASSPGTGFGTDTQYF.

The gene calls are TRBV28 and TRBJ2-5, with TRBD1 matching 7 bases. This CDR3 spans 15 amino acids. After removal of 6 bases from V and 2 bases from J, the junction contained 9 bases not matched to a gene. Germline lookup yields CDR1 MDHEN and CDR2 SYDVKM. Here the CDR3 reads CASRTGQWAQETQYF. The DNA of the CDR3 is TGTGCCAGCAGAACGGGACAGTGGGCTCAAGAGACCCAGTACTTC.

The rearrangement uses TRBV4-1 and TRBJ2-1; TRBD2 agrees at 9 bases. Germline V gene data show CDR1 as MGHRA and CDR2 as YSYEKL. The CDR3 length is 15 residues. The J segment lost 3 bases and the V segment lost 0 bases, leaving 0 bases of the junction unmatched. The CDR3 coding sequence is TGCGCCAGCAGCCAAGATAGCGGGAGCTACAATGAGCAGTTCTTC. It specifies CASSQDSGSYNEQFF.

This clone appeared once. This chain connects TRBV30 to TRBJ2-7; possible D gene TRBD2, 5 bases. The V end lost 0 bases, the J end lost 0 bases, and 9 bases lay between the germline ends. The germline V gene has CDR1 GTSNPN and CDR2 SVGIG (reference sequence). The CDR3 has 14 residues. Here the CDR3 reads CAWSVAAASYEQYF. CDR3 DNA: TGTGCCTGGAGTGTGGCAGCGGCCTCCTACGAGCAGTACTTC.

In this sample, this clone turned up a few times. The CDR3 loop is CASSQDGGARRTGELFF. Written as DNA, the CDR3 is TGCGCCAGCAGCCAAGATGGAGGGGCCCGGCGTACCGGGGAGCTGTTTTTT. The V call is TRBV4-1, the J call TRBJ2-2; tentatively, D is TRBD2 (6 bases). V was clipped by 0 bases and J by 5 bases, with 16 bases between them. The length of the CDR3 is 17 residues. Per germline, CDR1 MGHRA and CDR2 YSYEKL.